This T cell receptor (beta chain) appears in the sequencing data of a study of human T cells and chemical hapten exposure. For the study at large: Patients were given diphenylcyclopropenone on the scalp weekly across the roughly 25-week study. Yields of TCR per sample differed, chiefly owing to small differences in pooled library volume.

Overall study findings and caveats: Once DPC sensitization occurred, TCRs above 1 in 1000 frequency showed no change.

Documented time point: patch test 1, 2 weeks after DPC sensitization. Treatment of the sample: therapeutic diphenylcyclopropenone sensitization with weekly scalp DPC. Each CDR3 protein gets one entry after TCRdb re-called the RACE reads with MiXCR. The data contain roughly 180,000 distinct CDR3 sequences, approximately 20% of them singletons. Germline CDR1 is SQVTM and CDR2 is ANQGSEA. Trimming took 3 bases from V and 6 from J, leaving 8 bases between them. This CDR3 spans 11 amino acids. This clonotype came up a few times. Its antigen is undetermined. The sequence came from a woman aged 45-65 years with alopecia areata. Some clones in this sample may be carry-over from other donors' samples. The gene calls are TRBV29-1 and TRBJ1-1; the D is unclear. Specimen: whole blood, collected in connection with sensitization to the hapten diphenylcyclopropenone (DPC). The CDR3 protein is CSVDGGAEAFF. CDR3 coding DNA: TGCAGCGTTGACGGTGGAGCTGAAGCTTTCTTT.